This T cell receptor (beta chain) appears in the sequencing data of a study of Ad26.COV2.S vaccination and SARS-CoV-2 variants. Study background: It was the COV1001 Ad26.COV2.S trial arm that included the donor. Donor got 5x10^10 or 1x10^11 viral particles of Ad26.COV2.S.

Points from the study as a whole: Measures of TCR breadth and depth may have fallen short of total T cell responses.

Using immunoSEQ multiplex PCR, the repertoire was profiled, and TCRdb retains in-frame clones only, with some absent. The repertoire holds hundreds of thousands of clones, with approximately 90% as singletons. Documented treatment: some 20 received Ad26.COV2.S at low or high dose, single or two shots; several received placebo; per-sample allocation not given. The investigators took samples on day 63 after the first vaccine or placebo injection. The sample came from a Boston adult aged 18-55 years. Concerning this clone itself: The antigen remains unidentified.

V was pared by 5 bases and J by 0 bases, with 9 bases of the junction left unmatched. CDR3 size: 18 residues. The germline gives CDR1 MNHEY, CDR2 SMNVEV (reference sequence). The rearrangement uses TRBV27 and TRBJ2-5; TRBD2 aligns across 13 bases. This receptor was taken from a person aged 18 to 65 who received the Ad26.COV2.S COVID-19 vaccine or a placebo. The source material was peripheral blood, sampled in a trial of Ad26.COV2.S vaccine versus placebo. The CDR3 bases are TGTGCCAGCAGTGCCGGGACTAGCGGGACTGCGTACCAAGAGACCCAGTACTTC. Encoded protein: CASSAGTSGTAYQETQYF.